This T cell receptor (beta chain) appears in the sequencing data of a study of T cell repertoires in cytomegalovirus infection. The sample holds many counts of this clonotype. Between the trimmed V and J ends, which lost 5 bases and 2 bases, there was a span of 15 bases. The CDR3 extends over 15 amino acids. CDR1 is SEHNR and CDR2 is FQNEAQ in the germline V gene (reference sequence). Via MiXCR, TCRdb re-called the reads, giving one row per CDR3 protein. Of about 76,000 distinct CDR3 sequences listed, more than 3.5% are singletons. The rearrangement joins TRBV7-9 to TRBJ2-5; D remains unclear. The TCR was taken from a human donor in good health (CMV status not recorded). Some clones in this sample may be carry-over from other donors' samples. What was sequenced was PBMCs. CDR3 sequence (DNA): TGTGCCAGCAGCAGGCGTGGGCCCATACAAGAGACCCAGTACTTC. Its protein product is CASSRRGPIQETQYF.